One and the same sample provided the 25 T cell receptor beta chains below, sequenced in a study of blood T cell repertoires in COVID-19. Assay: immunoSEQ multiplex PCR; the TCRdb copy retains only in-frame clones and omits some. The repertoire holds 270,000 or so clones, with roughly 90% as singletons. Specimen: peripheral blood. The receptors were gathered from a woman aged 25 to 45 with COVID-19, enrolled during active disease.

Only one count was recorded for this clone. V is TRBV5-5 and J is TRBJ2-5, with TRBD2 matching 9 bases. V shed 6 bases and J 1 base; nucleotides not matched to a gene: 16. CDR1 is SGHKS and CDR2 is YYEKEE in the germline V gene (reference sequence). The CDR3 runs 18 residues. The CDR3 DNA reads TGTGCCAGCACCCAATTTCCCCTCAGCGGGGGGTTCCAAGAGACCCAGTACTTC. Translating gives CASTQFPLSGGFQETQYF.

The chain has TRBV10-1 and TRBJ2-7; TRBD2 aligns across 8 bases. J gave up 4 bases and V 2 bases, and 10 bases lay outside the gene matches. This CDR3 region has 16 residues. Germline values: CDR1 WNHNN, CDR2 SYGVQD (reference sequence). CDR3 sequence: CASSEQAGAGIYEQYF. The DNA for the CDR3 is TGCGCCAGCAGTGAGCAAGCGGGGGCCGGGATTTACGAGCAGTACTTC.

Comment on this clone: Distinct nucleotide sequences in the sample also encode this CDR3. This chain uses TRBV2 with TRBJ2-5; D remains unclear. The CDR3 consists of 14 residues. The V end lost 0 bases, the J end lost 0 bases, and 5 bases lay between the germline ends. Germline V gene lookup returns CDR1 SNHLY and CDR2 FYNNEI. CDR3 in amino acids: CASSEASYQETQYF. The CDR3 coding sequence is TGTGCCAGCAGTGAAGCTTCCTACCAAGAGACCCAGTACTTC.

The chain employs TRBV19 and TRBJ1-1, with 7 bases matching TRBD1. Germline values: CDR1 LNHDA, CDR2 SQIVND (reference sequence). V was clipped by 8 bases and J by 6 bases; unmatched bases: 15. This CDR3 is 15 amino acids long. CDR3: CASSPAETGLSEAFF. CDR3 sequence (DNA): TGTGCCAGTTCGCCCGCCGAGACAGGGCTTTCTGAAGCTTTCTTT.

The rearrangement links TRBV30 to TRBJ2-3; 13 bases agree with TRBD2. CDR1 is GTSNPN, CDR2 SVGIG, per germline (reference sequence). V shed 4 bases and J 6 bases; nucleotides not matched to a gene: 4. The CDR3 has 14 residues. This chain's CDR3 is CAWNSGLAGDTQYF. DNA of the CDR3: TGTGCCTGGAATTCGGGACTAGCGGGGGATACGCAGTATTTT.

This clone was found a few times. The chain has TRBV13 and TRBJ2-5; D is unresolved. This CDR3 comprises 12 residues. Germline loops: CDR1 PRHDT, CDR2 FYEKMQ (reference sequence). Trimming removed 2 bases from V and 5 bases from J, with 6 bases in between. Written as DNA, the CDR3 is TGTGCCAGCAGCTTAACTTTGGAGACCCAGTACTTC. This encodes CASSLTLETQYF.

The genes are TRBV6-5 and TRBJ2-4; 9 nucleotides match TRBD1. With 5 bases clipped from V and 6 bases from J, the junction kept 8 bases outside the gene matches. Germline CDR1 reads MNHEY; CDR2 reads SVGAGI. The CDR3 runs 15 residues. The DNA of the CDR3 is TGTGCCAGCAGTACCCGGACAGGGGATGTAAACATTCAGTACTTC. It specifies CASSTRTGDVNIQYF.

The chain uses TRBV19 and TRBJ2-5; tentative D call: TRBD1 (5 bases). The CDR3 is 12 amino acids. Trimming took off 6 bases at V and 4 bases at J, with 9 bases between the two ends. CDR1 is LNHDA and CDR2 is SQIVND in the germline V gene (reference sequence). CDR3 sequence reads: CASRRQGETQYF. CDR3 DNA: TGTGCCAGTAGAAGGCAGGGAGAGACCCAGTACTTC.

The chain employs TRBV5-1 and TRBJ1-1, with a tentative D call TRBD1 (6 bases). Germline loops: CDR1 SGHRS, CDR2 YFSETQ. V was cut by 4 bases and J by 3 bases, with 10 bases left in between. The CDR3 covers 13 residues. For the CDR3, the DNA is TGCGCCAGCAGCCAGACAGGTTACACTGAAGCTTTCTTT. Translating it yields CASSQTGYTEAFF.

The chain carries TRBV19 and TRBJ2-7, with D uncertain. The CDR3 is made up of 14 amino acids. The V gene lost 0 bases and the J gene lost 6 bases, with 12 bases spanning the gap. The germline V gene has CDR1 LNHDA and CDR2 SQIVND (reference sequence). Written as DNA, the CDR3 is TGTGCCAGTAGTATAGACGGCAGGCTTTCCGAGCAGTACTTC. Translating gives CASSIDGRLSEQYF. The full variable domain, its missing parts supplied by reference TRBV19 and TRBJ2-7, is DGGITQSPKYLFRKEGQNVTLSCEQNLNHDAMYWYRQDPGQGLRLIYYSQIVNDFQKGDIAEGYSVSREKKESFPLTVTSAQKNPTAFYLCASSIDGRLSEQYFGPGTRLTVT.

The chain is built from TRBV7-9 and TRBJ2-7, with a tentative D call TRBD2 (5 bases). V dropped 0 bases and J dropped 7 bases, with 16 bases sitting between them. The CDR3 sequence is 15 residues long. Germline V gives CDR1 SEHNR, CDR2 FQNEAQ (reference sequence). The CDR3 nucleotides are TGTGCCAGCAGCTTAGCTGGACCGGGGAATATGGAGCAGTACTTC. It specifies CASSLAGPGNMEQYF.

This clone was detected once. J is TRBJ2-5 and V is TRBV6-5; 10 bases agree with TRBD1. Germline lookup yields CDR1 MNHEY and CDR2 SVGAGI. The V and J ends lost 8 bases and 4 bases, in that order; junction bases with no gene match: 10. The CDR3 loop spans 15 amino acids. The CDR3 reads CASHAGTGDLETQYF. The CDR3 nucleotides are TGTGCCAGCCATGCGGGGACAGGGGATCTAGAGACCCAGTACTTC.

The V call is TRBV19, the J call TRBJ1-5, with D possibly matching TRBD1 (5 bases). The CDR3 is 15 residues long. Germline CDR1 reads LNHDA; CDR2 reads SQIVND (reference sequence). Trimming took off 3 bases at V and 2 bases at J, with 11 bases between the two ends. The CDR3 is CASSIVGGGNQPQHF. The CDR3 bases are TGTGCCAGTAGTATCGTCGGGGGAGGCAATCAGCCCCAGCATTTT.

V and J are TRBV2 and TRBJ1-2, with 8 bases aligning to TRBD1. Germline CDR1 SNHLY, CDR2 FYNNEI. V was clipped by 2 bases and J by 7 bases; unmatched bases: 6. The CDR3 has 14 amino acids. CDR3 nucleotides: TGTGCCAGCAGTGAAAGGCAGGGGGCGCCTGGCTACACCTTC. Translation gives CASSERQGAPGYTF.

The chain uses TRBV18 and TRBJ1-1; a weak D match, TRBD1 (6 bases). The CDR3 extends over 15 amino acids. V was pared by 0 bases and J by 5 bases, with 13 bases between. Germline lookup yields CDR1 KGHSH and CDR2 LQKENI. The DNA of the CDR3 is TGTGCCAGCTCACCACCGGCCAGGGGAAAAACTGAAGCTTTCTTT. It translates to CASSPPARGKTEAFF. The variable domain in full, completed from reference TRBV18 and TRBJ1-1, reads NAGVMQNPRHLVRRRGQEARLRCSPMKGHSHVYWYRQLPEEGLKFMVYLQKENIIDESGMPKERFSAEFPKEGPSILRIQQVVRGDSAAYFCASSPPARGKTEAFFGQGTRLTVV.

The chain combines TRBV28 with TRBJ1-1; possibly TRBD1 for D (6 bases). The CDR3 length is 15 residues. Germline CDR1 is MDHEN and CDR2 is SYDVKM. V lost 4 bases to trimming and J lost 1 base, with 13 bases between them. CDR3 sequence: CASSSNTGRNTEAFF. CDR3 DNA sequence: TGTGCCAGCAGTTCTAACACAGGGAGGAACACTGAAGCTTTCTTT.

The V call is TRBV2, the J call TRBJ1-2; 9 bases agree with TRBD1. Germline lookup yields CDR1 SNHLY and CDR2 FYNNEI. V lost 3 bases to trimming and J lost 8 bases; unmatched junction nucleotides: 7. This CDR3 has 14 residues. The CDR3 DNA reads as TGTGCCAGCAGTGATGAGGGACAGGGTTGGGGCTACACCTTC. Protein sequence: CASSDEGQGWGYTF.

The chain links TRBV9 to TRBJ2-1; 8 bases fit TRBD2. The CDR3 has 15 amino acids. In germline, CDR1 is SGDLS, CDR2 YYNGEE. Germline trimming cut 4 bases from V and 0 bases from J; bases unmatched to any gene: 3. The CDR3 region has the DNA TGTGCCAGCAGCACCAGCGGGGGCTCCTACAATGAGCAGTTCTTC. It yields the protein CASSTSGGSYNEQFF.

V and J are TRBV19 and TRBJ1-6, with D possibly matching TRBD1 (5 bases). This CDR3 is built from 14 residues. Trimming cost V 6 bases and J 7 bases, with 13 bases left between them. In germline, CDR1 is LNHDA, CDR2 SQIVND (reference sequence). The CDR3, as DNA: TGTGCCAGTAGCGATGACAGAACAAATTCACCCCTCCACTTT. It translates to CASSDDRTNSPLHF.

Written as DNA, the CDR3 is TGTGCCAGCAGCCCTAGCGGGGGGTCCTACAATGAGCAGTTCTTC. It yields the protein CASSPSGGSYNEQFF. The rearrangement joins TRBV7-6 to TRBJ2-1; 11 nucleotides agree with TRBD2. The ends lost 5 bases at V and 1 base at J; junction bases unmatched: 1. The CDR3 length is 15 residues. The germline V gene has CDR1 SGHVS and CDR2 FNYEAQ.

This clone has just one count. This rearrangement joins TRBV7-9 to TRBJ2-5; D might be TRBD2 (6 bases). The germline gives CDR1 SEHNR, CDR2 FQNEAQ (reference sequence). Trimming took 3 bases from V and 4 from J, leaving 9 bases between them. CDR3 length: 13 residues. The DNA for the CDR3 is TGTGCCAGCAGCTTCCCGGGGGTAGAGACCCAGTACTTC. As protein: CASSFPGVETQYF.

The chain uses TRBV2 and TRBJ2-3; 8 bases are a match to TRBD1. Germline V gene data show CDR1 as SNHLY and CDR2 as FYNNEI. The CDR3 is 14 residues long. J gave up 3 bases and V 4 bases, and 3 bases lay outside the gene matches. CDR3 DNA: TGTGCCAGCAGTGCGGACAGGGCTACAGATACGCAGTATTTT. Its protein product is CASSADRATDTQYF.

This clone appeared a single time. CDR3 amino acids: CASSPRTSGGYNEQFF. CDR3 nucleotides: TGTGCCAGCAGCCCCCGGACTAGCGGGGGGTACAATGAGCAGTTCTTC. The chain links TRBV14 to TRBJ2-1; 14 bases align to TRBD2. This CDR3 is built from 16 residues. The V gene end was trimmed by 4 bases and the J gene end by 4 bases; junction bases not matched to a gene: 3. Germline CDR1 reads SGHDN; CDR2 reads FVKESK. Drawing the rest from reference TRBV14 and TRBJ2-1, the complete variable domain is EAGVTQFPSHSVIEKGQTVTLRCDPISGHDNLYWYRRVMGKEIKFLLHFVKESKQDESGMPNNRFLAERTGGTYSTLKVQPAELEDSGVYFCASSPRTSGGYNEQFFGPGTRLTVL.

The chain carries TRBV28 and TRBJ2-7; perhaps TRBD1 as D (6 bases). This CDR3 comprises 12 residues. Trimming shortened V by 9 bases and J by 4 bases, and 13 bases separated the two germline ends. Germline-derived CDR1 and CDR2 are MDHEN and SYDVKM. CDR3 sequence reads: CASRVTGYEQYF. In DNA, the CDR3 is TGTGCCAGTAGGGTTACAGGGTACGAGCAGTACTTC. Combining the CDR3 with reference TRBV28 and TRBJ2-7 gives the whole variable domain DVKVTQSSRYLVKRTGEKVFLECVQDMDHENMFWYRQDPGLGLRLIYFSYDVKMKEKGDIPEGYSVSREKKERFSLILESASTNQTSMYLCASRVTGYEQYFGPGTRLTVT.

About this clone itself: Other nucleotide sequences from this sample produce the same CDR3. In DNA form, the CDR3 reads TGTGCCAGCAGCTTAGGGGGCAGCTACGAGCAGTACTTC. It is translated as CASSLGGSYEQYF. The chain links TRBV11-2 to TRBJ2-7; D is perhaps TRBD1 (5 bases). Germline V lookup: CDR1 SGHAT, CDR2 FQNNGV. V was clipped by 1 base and J by 3 bases, with 7 bases between them. The CDR3 runs 13 residues. Supplemented by reference TRBV11-2 and TRBJ2-7, the full variable domain reads EAGVAQSPRYKIIEKRQSVAFWCNPISGHATLYWYQQILGQGPKLLIQFQNNGVVDDSQLPKDRFSAERLKGVDSTLKIQPAKLEDSAVYLCASSLGGSYEQYFGPGTRLTVT.